A single sample is the source of the 32 T cell receptor beta chains below, sequenced in a study of vaccination and CD4 T cells after COVID-19. Sample treatment: roughly 11-day PBMC culture with coronavirus spike peptide pools or control peptides (ViraFEST assay). CD4+ T cells that came from the unexposed donor were collected before the COVID-19 pandemic (2011-2018). Sequence data for DNA of cultured CD4+ T cells were generated by the Oncomine TCR Beta short-read assay. TCRdb analysed the PCR reads with MiXCR anew, one entry per CDR3 protein. Counted here are fewer than 10,000 distinct CDR3 sequences, 45% occurring once; the ten biggest clones make up about a tenth. No antigens are known for them. The source material was CD4+ T cells from blood, cultured in vitro. The receptors shown here come from a human donor in good health.

This clonotype has just a few counts. V gene TRBV15 combines with J gene TRBJ1-5; D unresolved. Trimming removed 0 bases at V and 3 bases at J, with 12 bases between. CDR1 is LNHNV and CDR2 is YYDKDF in the germline V gene (reference sequence). The CDR3 has 16 amino acids. The chain's CDR3 is CATSRDLSSFNQPQHF. CDR3 sequence (DNA): TGTGCCACCAGCAGAGATCTCTCCTCGTTCAATCAGCCCCAGCATTTT.

The chain couples TRBV30 to TRBJ1-1; D call uncertain. Germline V gives CDR1 GTSNPN, CDR2 SVGIG (reference sequence). The CDR3 is 13 amino acids. Trimming took 0 bases from V and 0 from J, leaving 5 bases between them. The CDR3: CAWSVDLNTEAFF. The CDR3 DNA reads as TGTGCCTGGAGTGTAGACCTGAACACTGAAGCTTTCTTT.

This rearrangement joins TRBV5-1 to TRBJ2-3, with D unclear. From germline, CDR1 is SGHRS and CDR2 YFSETQ. V lost 0 bases and J lost 3, with 8 bases in between. This CDR3 has 14 amino acids. The CDR3 is CASSLEYRTDTQYF. The CDR3 DNA sequence: TGCGCCAGCAGCTTGGAGTACCGTACAGATACGCAGTATTTT.

The CDR3 DNA sequence: TGTGCCATCAGTGAGTCATGGGGGGCCTACGAGCAGTACTTC. Amino acid sequence: CAISESWGAYEQYF. This chain joins TRBV10-3 and TRBJ2-7; D is perhaps TRBD2 (6 bases). V lost 0 bases, J lost 2 bases, and 8 bases lay in between. This CDR3 is built from 14 residues. Per the germline V gene, CDR1 is ENHRY and CDR2 is SYGVKD.

The count of this clonotype is one. The chain employs TRBV12-3 or TRBV12-4 and TRBJ2-7; 8 bases map to TRBD2. The CDR3 is 13 residues long. V was pared by 3 bases and J by 2 bases, with 0 bases of the junction left unmatched. CDR3: CASSLGLAYEQYF. DNA for the CDR3: TGTGCCAGCAGTTTGGGACTAGCCTACGAGCAGTACTTC.

The rearrangement joins TRBV12-3 or TRBV12-4 to TRBJ2-7, with D possibly matching TRBD1 (6 bases). There are 17 residues in the CDR3. Trimming shortened V by 4 bases and J by 5 bases, and 24 bases separated the two germline ends. In DNA form, the CDR3 reads TGTGCCAGCAGTTGGGGAATGGGGGCGGAACTTAACGACGAGCAGTACTTC. Amino acids: CASSWGMGAELNDEQYF.

By share, this clonotype ranks as medium-sized (0.01 to 0.1%). The chain has TRBV6-5 and TRBJ2-1; 13 positions match TRBD2. Per germline, CDR1 MNHEY and CDR2 SVGAGI. The CDR3 covers 17 residues. Unmatched junction bases numbered 5, after V lost 4 bases and J lost 2 bases. The CDR3 region is CASSSSGLAGPYNEQFF. The CDR3 coding sequence is TGTGCCAGCAGTTCCTCGGGACTAGCGGGACCCTACAATGAGCAGTTCTTC.

The rearrangement links TRBV7-2 to TRBJ2-5; tentatively, D is TRBD1 or TRBD2 (5 bases each). CDR1 is SGHTA, CDR2 FQGNSA, per germline. The V end was cut by 1 base, the J end by 0 bases, with 9 bases between. There are 15 residues in the CDR3. The CDR3 protein is CASSLGGWYQETQYF. The CDR3 nucleotides read TGTGCCAGCAGCTTAGGGGGGTGGTACCAAGAGACCCAGTACTTC.

The V gene is TRBV28, the J gene TRBJ2-3; 16 bases align to TRBD2. Germline V gives CDR1 MDHEN, CDR2 SYDVKM. The CDR3 spans 19 residues. V was pared by 5 bases and J by 5 bases, with 13 bases of the junction left unmatched. CDR3 DNA sequence: TGTGCCAGCAGTCCGTTGGGACTAGCGGGGGGGCGTTCGGTAGATACGCAGTATTTT. This gives the protein CASSPLGLAGGRSVDTQYF.

Sample share makes this clonotype medium-sized. The V gene is TRBV6-5, the J gene TRBJ1-2; D remains unclear. V lost 0 bases to trimming and J lost 8 bases, with 16 bases between them. CDR3 length: 15 amino acids. Germline CDR1 reads MNHEY; CDR2 reads SVGAGI. The CDR3 DNA reads TGTGCCAGCAGTTACTCGGGCAGGCCGGAGGAGGGCTACACCTTC. Translated, it gives CASSYSGRPEEGYTF.

CDR3: CASSGRGGGLGYGYTF. The CDR3 DNA reads TGTGCCAGCAGTGGACGAGGCGGGGGCTTAGGGTATGGCTACACCTTC. The rearrangement uses TRBV12-3 or TRBV12-4 and TRBJ1-2; TRBD1 might be the D (6 bases). V was clipped by 5 bases and J by 5 bases, with 21 bases between them. The CDR3 has 16 amino acids.

CDR3 residues: CSARPSTDTQYF. Here the CDR3 DNA reads TGCAGTGCTAGACCGAGCACAGATACGCAGTATTTT. The chain links TRBV20-1 to TRBJ2-3, with no clear D. CDR1 and CDR2 (germline): DFQATT, SNEGSKA (reference sequence). V lost 2 bases, J lost 0 bases, and 3 bases lay in between. The CDR3 has 12 residues.

The rearrangement links TRBV18 to TRBJ2-5; D is unclear. Per germline, CDR1 KGHSH and CDR2 LQKENI. The germline V and J ends were trimmed by 2 bases and 3 bases, with 7 bases remaining between them. This CDR3 has 13 amino acids. Written as DNA, the CDR3 is TGTGCCAGCTCACCAGGTCCCAAAGAGACCCAGTACTTC. Its protein is CASSPGPKETQYF.

This clonotype was observed a handful of times. V is TRBV20-1 and J is TRBJ2-5; possibly TRBD1 for D (6 bases). This CDR3 comprises 12 residues. Germline CDR1 reads DFQATT; CDR2 reads SNEGSKA (reference sequence). Trimming left V 6 bases short and J 1 base short, with 9 bases between. In DNA, the CDR3 is TGCAGTGCCACGGACAGCCAAGAGACCCAGTACTTC. This encodes CSATDSQETQYF.

This clonotype was counted a few times. The V and J genes are TRBV6-2 or TRBV6-3 and TRBJ2-7; TRBD2 aligns across 7 bases. Trimming at V came to 6 bases and at J to 3 bases, leaving 5 bases not matched to a gene. This CDR3 is built from 13 residues. Germline CDR1 MNHEY, CDR2 SVGEGT. As DNA, the CDR3 is TGTGCCAGCAGACAAACTAGCGTCTACGAGCAGTACTTC. It translates to CASRQTSVYEQYF.

The V and J genes are TRBV27 and TRBJ2-3, with TRBD1 matching over 9 bases. Per the germline V gene, CDR1 is MNHEY and CDR2 is SMNVEV (reference sequence). V lost 9 bases and J lost 11; bases outside the gene matches: 21. This CDR3 has 16 amino acids. CDR3 sequence: CASNPGTGRLGWGQYF. The CDR3 region has the DNA TGTGCCAGTAATCCAGGGACAGGGAGGCTCGGTTGGGGGCAGTATTTT.

This clonotype appeared a few times. DNA of the CDR3: TGTGCCAGCAGCACCTCAGGGGGCGTAGCTTTCTTT. Translation: CASSTSGGVAFF. The genes are TRBV11-3 and TRBJ1-1, with 8 bases aligning to TRBD1. The germline V gene encodes CDR1 SGHNT and CDR2 YENEEA. The J segment lost 10 bases and the V segment lost 5 bases, leaving 6 bases of the junction unmatched. This CDR3 region has 12 residues. Together with reference TRBV11-3 and TRBJ1-1, the CDR3 gives the full variable domain: EAGVVQSPRYKIIEKKQPVAFWCNPISGHNTLYWYLQNLGQGPELLIRYENEEAVDDSQLPKDRFSAERLKGVDSTLKIQPAELGDSAVYLCASSTSGGVAFFGQGTRLTVV.

The chain couples TRBV7-8 to TRBJ1-2; 7 bases are shared with TRBD1. With V trimmed by 8 bases and J by 0 bases, 9 bases remained unmatched. Looked up from germline, CDR1 is SGHVS and CDR2 is FQNEAQ. This CDR3 comprises 15 residues. CDR3 nucleotide sequence: TGTGCCAGCGCTAAAAGGGGGCAAGCTAACTATGGCTACACCTTC. Translated, it gives CASAKRGQANYGYTF.

The chain joins TRBV10-3 to TRBJ1-2; D call uncertain. V was trimmed by 0 bases and J by 1 base, leaving 6 bases between them. This CDR3 contains 14 residues. Germline lookup yields CDR1 ENHRY and CDR2 SYGVKD. Here the CDR3 reads CAISESRVNYGYTF. In DNA form, the CDR3 reads TGTGCCATCAGTGAGTCAAGGGTTAACTATGGCTACACCTTC.

The chain employs TRBV12-3 or TRBV12-4 and TRBJ2-3; no clear D gene. CDR3 size: 11 residues. V was pared by 5 bases and J by 0 bases, with 0 bases between. The CDR3: CASSSTDTQYF. Here the CDR3 DNA reads TGTGCCAGCAGTAGCACAGATACGCAGTATTTT.

The V gene is TRBV28, the J gene TRBJ1-5, with 10 bases fitting TRBD1. Per germline, CDR1 MDHEN and CDR2 SYDVKM. V trimming: 6 bases; J trimming: 4 bases; junction bases outside the gene matches: 6. CDR3 size: 15 residues. The CDR3 coding sequence is TGTGCCAGCAGGGCCGGGACAGGGGTTAATCAGCCCCAGCATTTT. Its translation is CASRAGTGVNQPQHF.

This clonotype was observed a handful of times. V and J are TRBV10-3 and TRBJ1-2, with TRBD1 matching over 9 bases. The germline V gene encodes CDR1 ENHRY and CDR2 SYGVKD. The CDR3 contains 13 residues. J lost 4 bases, V lost 11 bases, and 8 bases had no gene match. CDR3 loop: CAVSNRGLYGYTF. CDR3 coding DNA: TGTGCCGTGAGCAACAGGGGGCTCTATGGCTACACCTTC.

This sequence joins TRBV6-1 and TRBJ2-2, with a weak D call TRBD2 (6 bases). This CDR3 has 18 residues. Deletions cut 5 bases from V and 0 bases from J, with 19 bases between. Germline CDR1 and CDR2: MNHNS and SASEGT. This CDR3 reads CASSLSPPGGTNTGELFF. CDR3 DNA sequence: TGTGCCAGCAGTCTTAGCCCCCCGGGCGGGACGAACACCGGGGAGCTGTTTTTT.

The DNA of the CDR3 is TGTGCCAGCGTCGGACAGGGGACGTACGAGCAGTACTTC. Amino acid sequence: CASVGQGTYEQYF. The genes are TRBV7-9 and TRBJ2-7; 9 bases are shared with TRBD1. This CDR3 comprises 13 residues. Trimming removed 8 bases from V and 4 bases from J; junction bases left unmatched: 6. Germline values: CDR1 SEHNR, CDR2 FQNEAQ (reference sequence).

The rearrangement links TRBV30 to TRBJ2-5; TRBD2 is a possible D gene (5 bases). Germline values: CDR1 GTSNPN, CDR2 SVGIG (reference sequence). With 1 base removed from V and 5 bases from J, the gap between germline ends came to 11 bases. CDR3 length: 13 residues. The CDR3 region has the DNA TGTGCCTGGAGTGACGACCCGGGGGAGACCCAGTACTTC. It specifies CAWSDDPGETQYF.

V and J are TRBV7-2 and TRBJ2-7; TRBD2 matches 11 bases. CDR1 is SGHTA, CDR2 FQGNSA, per germline. J was trimmed by 6 bases and V by 2 bases; bases with no gene match: 6. CDR3 length: 15 residues. This CDR3 is CASSLRLAGLGEQYF. CDR3 bases: TGTGCCAGCAGCTTAAGACTAGCGGGGTTGGGCGAGCAGTACTTC. The full variable domain, its missing parts supplied by reference TRBV7-2 and TRBJ2-7, is GAGVSQSPSNKVTEKGKDVELRCDPISGHTALYWYRQSLGQGLEFLIYFQGNSAPDKSGLPSDRFSAERTGGSVSTLTIQRTQQEDSAVYLCASSLRLAGLGEQYFGPGTRLTVT.

V and J are TRBV5-1 and TRBJ1-2; 10 bases fit TRBD1. Germline values: CDR1 SGHRS, CDR2 YFSETQ. Trimming removed 2 bases from V and 8 bases from J; junction bases left unmatched: 6. The CDR3 length is 14 residues. The CDR3 sequence is CASSLDGTGEGYTF. The CDR3 coding sequence is TGCGCCAGCAGCTTAGACGGGACAGGGGAGGGCTACACCTTC.

The CDR3 DNA sequence: TGCAGCGTTGAAGGGACAGGGCTTAGCACAGATACGCAGTATTTT. Translating it yields CSVEGTGLSTDTQYF. This chain joins TRBV29-1 and TRBJ2-3, with 8 bases lining up with TRBD1. The CDR3 length is 15 residues. Germline lookup yields CDR1 SQVTM and CDR2 ANQGSEA. V was clipped by 1 base and J by 0 bases; unmatched bases: 3.

A few counts support this clonotype. The CDR3 DNA is TGTGCCAGCAGCTTCCTAGTTAGGCCGGACGGGGAGCTGTTTTTT. Its protein product is CASSFLVRPDGELFF. This chain links TRBV7-9 with TRBJ2-2; D remains ambiguous. V lost 3 bases and J lost 7, with 15 bases in between. Germline V lookup: CDR1 SEHNR, CDR2 FQNEAQ (reference sequence). The CDR3 extends over 15 amino acids.

J is TRBJ1-2 and V is TRBV5-4; a possible D gene is TRBD1 (5 bases). The CDR3 is made up of 12 amino acids. CDR1 and CDR2 (germline): SGHNT, YYREEE (reference sequence). V was trimmed by 2 bases and J by 4 bases, leaving 6 bases between them. The CDR3 coding sequence is TGTGCCAGCAGCTTCGACAGCTATGGCTACACCTTC. It encodes CASSFDSYGYTF. The full variable domain, with the rest looked up from reference TRBV5-4 and TRBJ1-2, is ETGVTQSPTHLIKTRGQQVTLRCSSQSGHNTVSWYQQALGQGPQFIFQYYREEENGRGNFPPRFSGLQFPNYSSELNVNALELDDSALYLCASSFDSYGYTFGSGTRLTVV.

The V call is TRBV19, the J call TRBJ2-4; D possibly corresponds to TRBD2 (6 bases). V shed 6 bases and J shed 7 bases, with 19 bases lying between them. The length of the CDR3 is 15 residues. In germline, CDR1 is LNHDA, CDR2 SQIVND (reference sequence). In DNA, the CDR3 is TGTGCCAGTAGGGGTCGGGGGACCGACGAGAACATTCAGTACTTC. Protein sequence: CASRGRGTDENIQYF.

This clonotype was recorded a few times. The chain uses TRBV7-9 and TRBJ1-6, with 8 bases matching TRBD1. The CDR3 consists of 14 residues. The V gene's germline CDR1 is SEHNR and CDR2 FQNEAQ (reference sequence). Trimming removed 1 base from V and 9 bases from J; junction bases left unmatched: 2. The CDR3 sequence is CASSLGTGSSPLHF. The CDR3 DNA sequence: TGTGCCAGCAGCTTAGGGACAGGGTCTTCACCCCTCCACTTT.